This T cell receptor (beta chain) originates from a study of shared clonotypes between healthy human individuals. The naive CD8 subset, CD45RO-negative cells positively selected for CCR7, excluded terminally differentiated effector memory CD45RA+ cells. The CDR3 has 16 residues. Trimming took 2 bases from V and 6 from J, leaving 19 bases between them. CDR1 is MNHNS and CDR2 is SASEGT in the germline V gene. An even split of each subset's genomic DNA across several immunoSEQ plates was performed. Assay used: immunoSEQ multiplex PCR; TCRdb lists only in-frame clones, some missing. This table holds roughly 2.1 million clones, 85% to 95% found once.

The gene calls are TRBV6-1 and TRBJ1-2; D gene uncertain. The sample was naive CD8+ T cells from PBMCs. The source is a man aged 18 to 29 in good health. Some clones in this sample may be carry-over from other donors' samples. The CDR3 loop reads CASSEWFSQLGDGYTF. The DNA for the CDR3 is TGTGCCAGCAGTGAATGGTTCAGTCAGTTGGGCGATGGCTACACCTTC.